The 6 T cell receptor beta chains presented below share a single source sample, sequenced in a study of Ad26.COV2.S vaccination and SARS-CoV-2 variants. The repertoire was sequenced with immunoSEQ multiplex PCR; TCRdb's copy has only in-frame clones and lacks some. Among a few hundred thousand clones listed, almost 90% were seen once. Noted treatment: about 20 received Ad26.COV2.S at low or high dose, single or two shots; about 5 received placebo; per-sample allocation not given. Sampling occurred on day 63 after the first vaccine or placebo injection. This specimen was peripheral blood, taken in a trial of Ad26.COV2.S vaccine versus placebo. The receptors originated from a person between 18 and 65 years old who received the Ad26.COV2.S COVID-19 vaccine or a placebo.

The genes are TRBV7-2 and TRBJ2-7, with 10 bases lining up with TRBD1. Germline V lookup: CDR1 SGHTA, CDR2 FQGNSA. V was pared by 7 bases and J by 5 bases, with 5 bases of the junction left unmatched. This CDR3 region has 13 residues. The CDR3 loop reads CASNRDRGDEQYF. In DNA, the CDR3 is TGTGCCAGCAACAGGGACAGGGGCGACGAGCAGTACTTC.

The CDR3 here is CASSLALGRGVTF. CDR3 DNA: TGTGCCAGCAGCTTAGCGCTAGGCAGGGGTGTCACCTTC. The chain employs TRBV7-9 and TRBJ1-2, with D possibly matching TRBD1 (6 bases). V was trimmed by 0 bases and J by 13 bases, leaving 15 bases between them. The CDR3 has 13 amino acids. From germline, CDR1 is SEHNR and CDR2 FQNEAQ (reference sequence).

The chain has TRBV3-1 (or the pseudogene TRBV3-2) and TRBJ2-3; TRBD2 matches 13 bases. The CDR3 spans 17 residues. CDR1 and CDR2 from the germline V gene are LGHDT and YNNKEL (reference sequence). The junction had 8 bases not matched to a gene; V was cut back by 1 base and J by 7 bases. CDR3 amino acids: CASSQALAGGSWNTQYF. The CDR3 bases are TGTGCCAGCAGCCAAGCACTAGCGGGGGGGTCATGGAATACGCAGTATTTT.

V is TRBV25-1 and J is TRBJ1-2, with D possibly being TRBD1 (6 bases). CDR3 length: 16 residues. The ends were cut back, 4 bases at V and 0 bases at J, with 15 bases in the middle. Per germline, CDR1 MGHDK and CDR2 SYGVNS. CDR3 region: CASSAHHQGTNYGYTF. The CDR3 DNA reads as TGTGCCAGCAGTGCCCACCACCAGGGGACTAACTATGGCTACACCTTC.

V gene TRBV5-4 combines with J gene TRBJ1-1; D not resolved. The CDR3 sequence is 15 residues long. The V end was cut by 4 bases, the J end by 1 base, with 14 bases between. Germline V CDR1 and CDR2: SGHNT, YYREEE (reference sequence). The CDR3 coding sequence is TGTGCCAGCAGCCGAGGACCGAAGGGGAACACTGAAGCTTTCTTT. It is translated as CASSRGPKGNTEAFF.

This chain joins TRBV7-2 and TRBJ2-3; 11 bases agree with TRBD2. With 5 bases clipped from V and 2 bases from J, the junction kept 6 bases outside the gene matches. The length of the CDR3 is 16 residues. Germline assignment: CDR1 SGHTA and CDR2 FQGNSA. The CDR3 protein is CASSTRLAGYTDTQYF. CDR3 DNA sequence: TGTGCCAGCAGCACCAGACTAGCGGGGTACACAGATACGCAGTATTTT.